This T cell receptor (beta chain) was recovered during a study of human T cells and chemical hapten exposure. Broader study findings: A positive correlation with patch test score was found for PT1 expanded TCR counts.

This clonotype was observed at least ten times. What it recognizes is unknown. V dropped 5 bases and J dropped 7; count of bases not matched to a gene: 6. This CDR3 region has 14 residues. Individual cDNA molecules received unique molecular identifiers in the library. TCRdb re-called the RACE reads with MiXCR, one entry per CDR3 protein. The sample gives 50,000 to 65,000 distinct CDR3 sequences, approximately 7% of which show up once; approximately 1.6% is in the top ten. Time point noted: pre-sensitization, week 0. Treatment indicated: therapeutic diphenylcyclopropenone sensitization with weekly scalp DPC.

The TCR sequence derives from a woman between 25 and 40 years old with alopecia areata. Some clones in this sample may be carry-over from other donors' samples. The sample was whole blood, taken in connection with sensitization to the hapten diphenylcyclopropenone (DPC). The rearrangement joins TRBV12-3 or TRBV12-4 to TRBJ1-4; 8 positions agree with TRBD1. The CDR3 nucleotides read TGTGCCAGCAGTATCGGACAGGGAGGTGAAAAACTGTTTTTT. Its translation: CASSIGQGGEKLFF.